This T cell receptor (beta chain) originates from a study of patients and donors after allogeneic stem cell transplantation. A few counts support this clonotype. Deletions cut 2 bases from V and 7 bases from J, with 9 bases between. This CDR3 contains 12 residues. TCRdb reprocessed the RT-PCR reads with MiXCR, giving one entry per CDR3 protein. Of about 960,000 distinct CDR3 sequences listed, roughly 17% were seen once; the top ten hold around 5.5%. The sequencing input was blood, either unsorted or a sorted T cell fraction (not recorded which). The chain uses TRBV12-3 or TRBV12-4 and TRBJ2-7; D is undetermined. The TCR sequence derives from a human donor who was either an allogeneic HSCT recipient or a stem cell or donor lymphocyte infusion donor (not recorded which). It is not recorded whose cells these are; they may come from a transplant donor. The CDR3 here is CASSLMLGEQYF. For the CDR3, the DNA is TGTGCCAGCAGTTTAATGTTGGGTGAGCAGTACTTC.